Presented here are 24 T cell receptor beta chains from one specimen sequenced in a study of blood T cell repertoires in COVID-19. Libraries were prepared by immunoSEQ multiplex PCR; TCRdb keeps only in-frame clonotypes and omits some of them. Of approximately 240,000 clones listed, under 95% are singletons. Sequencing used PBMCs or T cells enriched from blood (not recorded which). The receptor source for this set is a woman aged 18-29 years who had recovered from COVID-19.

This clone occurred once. CDR3 DNA: TGTGCCAGTAGGGTAACCAGGGGGCGCGAAAAACTGTTTTTT. This translates into CASRVTRGREKLFF. The chain combines TRBV19 with TRBJ1-4; 8 bases map to TRBD1. The germline gives CDR1 LNHDA, CDR2 SQIVND (reference sequence). The CDR3 totals 14 residues. With 6 bases clipped from V and 8 bases from J, the junction kept 8 bases outside the gene matches.

The CDR3, as DNA: TGTGCCAGCAGCCTACTAGGAGATACGCAGTATTTT. Translated: CASSLLGDTQYF. The V call is TRBV6-5, the J call TRBJ2-3, with D possibly matching TRBD2 (5 bases). Germline V gene data show CDR1 as MNHEY and CDR2 as SVGAGI. The CDR3 is 12 amino acids. V lost 6 bases to trimming and J lost 5 bases, with 9 bases between them.

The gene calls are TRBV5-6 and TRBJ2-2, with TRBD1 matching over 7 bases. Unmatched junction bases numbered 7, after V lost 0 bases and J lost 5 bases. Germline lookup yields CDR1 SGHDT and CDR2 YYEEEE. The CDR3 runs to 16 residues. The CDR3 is CASSLGVRGFTGELFF. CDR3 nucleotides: TGTGCCAGCAGCTTGGGGGTCAGGGGGTTTACCGGGGAGCTGTTTTTT.

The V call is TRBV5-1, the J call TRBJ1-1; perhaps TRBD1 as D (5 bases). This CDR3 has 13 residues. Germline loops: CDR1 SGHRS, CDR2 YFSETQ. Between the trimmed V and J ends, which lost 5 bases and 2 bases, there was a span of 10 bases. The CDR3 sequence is CASRQESNTEAFF. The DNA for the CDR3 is TGCGCCAGCAGACAGGAGAGCAACACTGAAGCTTTCTTT.

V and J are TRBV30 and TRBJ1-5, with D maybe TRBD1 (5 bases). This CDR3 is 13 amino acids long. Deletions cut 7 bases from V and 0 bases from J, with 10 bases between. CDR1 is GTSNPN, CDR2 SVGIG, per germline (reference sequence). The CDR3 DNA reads TGTGCCTCCTCGGGGGATAGCAATCAGCCCCAGCATTTT. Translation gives CASSGDSNQPQHF. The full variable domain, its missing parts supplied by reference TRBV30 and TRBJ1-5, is SQTIHQWPATLVQPVGSPLSLECTVEGTSNPNLYWYRQAAGRGLQLLFYSVGIGQISSEVPQNLSASRPQDRQFILSSKKLLLSDSGFYLCASSGDSNQPQHFGDGTRLSIL.

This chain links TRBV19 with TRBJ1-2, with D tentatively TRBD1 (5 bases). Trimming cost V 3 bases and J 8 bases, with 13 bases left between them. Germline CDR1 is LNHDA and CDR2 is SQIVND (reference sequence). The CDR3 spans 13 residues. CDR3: CASSMVDSGGYTF. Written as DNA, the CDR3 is TGTGCCAGTAGTATGGTCGACTCAGGGGGCTACACCTTC.

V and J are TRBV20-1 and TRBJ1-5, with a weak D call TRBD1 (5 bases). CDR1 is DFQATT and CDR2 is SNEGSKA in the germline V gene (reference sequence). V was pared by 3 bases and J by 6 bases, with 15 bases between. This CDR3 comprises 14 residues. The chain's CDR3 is CSASVGRGGQPQHF. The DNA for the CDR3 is TGCAGTGCTAGTGTGGGCCGCGGGGGTCAGCCCCAGCATTTT.

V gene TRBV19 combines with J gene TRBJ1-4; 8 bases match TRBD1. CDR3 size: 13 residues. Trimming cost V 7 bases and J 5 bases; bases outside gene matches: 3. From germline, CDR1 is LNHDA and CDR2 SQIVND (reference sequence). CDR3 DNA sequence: TGTGCCAGTAAGGGGACAGGCAATGAAAAACTGTTTTTT. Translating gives CASKGTGNEKLFF.

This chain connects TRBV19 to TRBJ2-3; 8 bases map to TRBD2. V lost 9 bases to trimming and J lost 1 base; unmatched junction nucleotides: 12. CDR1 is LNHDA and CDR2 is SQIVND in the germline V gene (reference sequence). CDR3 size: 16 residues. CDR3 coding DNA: TGTGCCAGCGGCAGCGGGGGCTCCCTCGGCACAGATACGCAGTATTTT. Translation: CASGSGGSLGTDTQYF. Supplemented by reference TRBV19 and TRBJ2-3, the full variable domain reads DGGITQSPKYLFRKEGQNVTLSCEQNLNHDAMYWYRQDPGQGLRLIYYSQIVNDFQKGDIAEGYSVSREKKESFPLTVTSAQKNPTAFYLCASGSGGSLGTDTQYFGPGTRLTVL.

CDR3 coding DNA: TGCAGCGCGGATACTTCTGGGGCCAACGTCCTGACTTTC. Encoded protein: CSADTSGANVLTF. The chain uses TRBV29-1 and TRBJ2-6; D remains unclear. The germline V and J ends were trimmed by 7 bases and 1 base, with 8 bases remaining between them. This CDR3 comprises 13 residues. Germline CDR1 SQVTM, CDR2 ANQGSEA.

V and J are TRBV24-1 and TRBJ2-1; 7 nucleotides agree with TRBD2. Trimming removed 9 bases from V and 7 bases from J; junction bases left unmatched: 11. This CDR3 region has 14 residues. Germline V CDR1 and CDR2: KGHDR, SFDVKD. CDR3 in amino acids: CATGGKAGLNEQFF. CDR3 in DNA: TGTGCCACCGGAGGGAAAGCGGGACTGAATGAGCAGTTCTTC.

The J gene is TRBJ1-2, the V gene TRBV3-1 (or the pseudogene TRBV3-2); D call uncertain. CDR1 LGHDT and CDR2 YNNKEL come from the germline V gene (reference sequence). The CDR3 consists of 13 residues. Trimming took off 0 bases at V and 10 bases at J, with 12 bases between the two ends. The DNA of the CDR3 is TGTGCCAGCAGCCAAGAACGGAAGGGAGACTACACCTTC. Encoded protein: CASSQERKGDYTF.

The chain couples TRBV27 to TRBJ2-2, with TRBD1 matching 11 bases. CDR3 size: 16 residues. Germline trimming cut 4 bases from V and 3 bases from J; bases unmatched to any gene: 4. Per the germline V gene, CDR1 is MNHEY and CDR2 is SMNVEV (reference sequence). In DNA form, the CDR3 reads TGTGCCAGCAGTTCCCCGGGACAGGGGGACACCGGGGAGCTGTTTTTT. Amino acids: CASSSPGQGDTGELFF.

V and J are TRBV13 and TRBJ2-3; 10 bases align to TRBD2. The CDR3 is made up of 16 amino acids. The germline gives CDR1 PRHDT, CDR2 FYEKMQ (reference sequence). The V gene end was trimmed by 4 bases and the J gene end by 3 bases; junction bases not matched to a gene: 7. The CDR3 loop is CASSYRAGGMTDTQYF. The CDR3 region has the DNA TGTGCCAGCAGCTACCGAGCGGGGGGGATGACAGATACGCAGTATTTT.

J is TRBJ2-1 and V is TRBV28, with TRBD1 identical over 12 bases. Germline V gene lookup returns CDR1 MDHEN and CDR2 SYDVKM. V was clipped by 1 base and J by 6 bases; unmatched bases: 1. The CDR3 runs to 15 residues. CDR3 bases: TGTGCCAGCAGTTTATTGGGACAGGGGGCCAATGAGCAGTTCTTC. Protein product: CASSLLGQGANEQFF.

CDR3 loop: CATRQGYKTQYF. In nucleotides, the CDR3 is TGTGCCACGAGACAGGGGTACAAGACCCAGTACTTC. The V gene is TRBV28, the J gene TRBJ2-5, with TRBD1 identical over 8 bases. The germline V gene encodes CDR1 MDHEN and CDR2 SYDVKM. J was trimmed by 6 bases and V by 10 bases; bases with no gene match: 7. CDR3 size: 12 residues.

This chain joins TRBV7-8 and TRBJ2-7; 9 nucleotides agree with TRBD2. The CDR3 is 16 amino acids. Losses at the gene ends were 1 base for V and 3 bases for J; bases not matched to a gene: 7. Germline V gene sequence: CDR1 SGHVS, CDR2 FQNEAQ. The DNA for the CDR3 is TGTGCCAGCAGCTTAGTAAGGGCTAGCGGGAACTACGAGCAGTACTTC. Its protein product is CASSLVRASGNYEQYF.

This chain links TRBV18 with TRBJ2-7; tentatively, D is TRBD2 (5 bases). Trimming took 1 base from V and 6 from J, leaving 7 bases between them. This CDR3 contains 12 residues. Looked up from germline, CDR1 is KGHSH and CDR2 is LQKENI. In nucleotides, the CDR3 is TGTGCCAGCTCACCACAAGGGAGCGAGCAGTACTTC. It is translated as CASSPQGSEQYF.

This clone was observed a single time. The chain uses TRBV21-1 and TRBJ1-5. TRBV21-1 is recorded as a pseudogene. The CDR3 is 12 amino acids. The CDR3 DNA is TGTGCCAGCCGGGGGGGCAGAGAGCCCCAGCATTTT. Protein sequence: CASRGGREPQHF.

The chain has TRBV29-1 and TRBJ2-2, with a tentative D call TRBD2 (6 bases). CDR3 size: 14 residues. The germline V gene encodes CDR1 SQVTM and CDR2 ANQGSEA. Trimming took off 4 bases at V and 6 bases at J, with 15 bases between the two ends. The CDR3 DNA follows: TGCAGCGTTGCTGGGGGGAACCGACCCGGGGAGCTGTTTTTT. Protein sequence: CSVAGGNRPGELFF.

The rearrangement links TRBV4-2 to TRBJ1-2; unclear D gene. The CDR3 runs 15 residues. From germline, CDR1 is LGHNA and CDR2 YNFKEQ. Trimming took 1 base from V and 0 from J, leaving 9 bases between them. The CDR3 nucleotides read TGTGCCAGCAGCCAAGTCAGCCTAGCTAACTATGGCTACACCTTC. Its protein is CASSQVSLANYGYTF.

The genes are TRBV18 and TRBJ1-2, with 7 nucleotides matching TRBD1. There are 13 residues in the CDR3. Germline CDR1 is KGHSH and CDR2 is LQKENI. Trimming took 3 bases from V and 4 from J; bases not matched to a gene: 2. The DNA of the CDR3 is TGTGCCAGCTCACCGGACAGGAGCTATGGCTACACCTTC. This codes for CASSPDRSYGYTF.

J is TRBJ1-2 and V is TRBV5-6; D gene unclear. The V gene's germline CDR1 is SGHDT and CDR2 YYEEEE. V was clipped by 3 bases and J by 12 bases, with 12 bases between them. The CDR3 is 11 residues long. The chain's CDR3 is CASSSYIEDTF. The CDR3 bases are TGTGCCAGCAGCTCCTACATAGAGGACACCTTC.

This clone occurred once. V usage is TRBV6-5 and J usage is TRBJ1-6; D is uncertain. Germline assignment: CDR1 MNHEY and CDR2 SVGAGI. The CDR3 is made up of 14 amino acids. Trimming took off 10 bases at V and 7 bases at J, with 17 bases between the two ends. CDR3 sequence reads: CAITPFNGNSPLHF. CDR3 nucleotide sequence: TGTGCCATCACCCCTTTTAACGGGAATTCACCCCTCCACTTT.